This T cell receptor (beta chain) was sequenced in a study of cytotoxic CD8 clonotypes in ibrutinib-treated CLL (dated by TCRdb to the early 2020s). With regard to the full study: The cohort had ten to twelve relapsed/refractory and more than 14 treatment-naive patients; fewer than 18 were IGHV unmutated. Cryopreserved peripheral blood mononuclear cells were collected before treatment, at response, and at either disease progression or sustained remission. Samples at response were collected after a median of roughly twelve months of treatment, with a range of roughly 6 to 40 months. Longitudinal samples were available for about 30% of the roughly 86 trial participants. Patients were still on ibrutinib when every remission and progressive disease sample was collected. Samples averaged around 280,000 productive templates and around 91,000 productive rearrangements. Partial responses were observed in about 24 patients and complete responses in 2; after a median follow-up of 68 months, remission was maintained in 15 or so patients and progression was observed in about twelve. The paper as a whole reports these results and caveats: At baseline, clonality was higher than in age-matched healthy donors and showed a strong correlation with circulating CD8+ T-cell counts. Sampling times were not matched between sustained-remission and progressing patients, and lymph node repertoires were not studied. Public clonotypes were rare and either shrank or stayed stable during treatment, and the rise in clonality at ibrutinib response reflected expansion of private clonotypes. An increase in clonality was observed at ibrutinib response, with clonality remaining stable during sustained remission and falling back toward baseline at progression.

The goal of deep resolution MiSeq sequencing was a depth between 1 in 1 million and 1 in 200,000 T cells, and coverage averaged 10x per clonotype. The immunoSEQ hsTCRB Kit was used to generate TCR beta libraries. The original methods were these. ImmunoSEQ Data Assistant and ImmunoSEQ Analyzer were used for data analysis, and V, D and J genes were assigned according to IMGT definitions. Clonality, which ranges from 0 to 1, was calculated by subtracting the normalized Shannon entropy of productive rearrangement frequencies from one. Only overrepresented clonotypes making up at least 0.05% of each patient's repertoire were included in the public clonotype analysis. More than ten repertoires from age-matched healthy donors, obtained from immuneACCESS, served as clonality controls. TCRdb retrieved this table from immuneACCESS and kept in-frame rearrangements only. Not all clones are present; in checked studies, unresolved V genes account for under half, and no reason is known for the remainder. The V and J calls and the clone size are those of that table, but D and trimming were determined from the DNA. Here the sample has about 130,000 clones; 80% to 90% occur a single time. The ten largest account for under 2.5% of the sample.

The CDR3 contains 15 residues, cysteine and phenylalanine counted. The read is trimmed to its CDR3 DNA, 45 bases read in frame from base 1. Reading the germline V gene gives CDR1 SGHRS and CDR2 YFSETQ. Here V drops 7 bases and J drops 5 bases, and the junction holds 13 bases not matched to any gene. The time point label on this specimen signifies: 20 to 30 months on ibrutinib. Roughly 2 micrograms of genomic DNA were extracted from cryopreserved PBMCs for TCR beta library preparation. Longitudinal blood samples from CLL patients on ibrutinib monotherapy underwent high-throughput TCR beta sequencing. The patients were enrolled in a single-center, open-label phase 2 trial of ibrutinib monotherapy. With regard to this clone: No antigen is known for it. The record has no base qualities; no much larger clone is one base away.

The TCR sequence derives from a human donor with chronic lymphocytic leukemia. Rearrangement joined TRBV5-1 to TRBJ2-5; the junction holds 8 bases that match TRBD1. The sample here was PBMCs, taken after 24 months of ibrutinib treatment. The nucleotide sequence reads as follows: TGCGCCAGCGGACCGACAGGGGTCGGTCGGGAGACCCAGTACTTC. Translation gives CASGPTGVGRETQYF.